This T cell receptor beta chain originates from a study of radiotherapy plus CTLA-4 blockade in lung cancer. Study-level background: Among all patients, 15% to 20% showed objective responses, while 30% to 35% had disease control.

The protocol was immunoSEQ multiplex PCR, while the TCRdb copy is restricted to in-frame clones and leaves out a portion. The sample includes under 55,000 clones, 65% to 85% seen only once; the top ten take 3.2%. The study, taken as a whole, reports: TCR clones from tumors expanded in blood after radiotherapy plus ipilimumab.

Focal radiation plus CTLA-4 blockade with ipilimumab was given to patients with chemo-refractory metastatic non-small-cell lung cancer. Points on this clone: Its antigen remains unknown.

Sequencing used peripheral blood, obtained from a patient treated with radiotherapy plus ipilimumab. This sequence originates from a human donor with non-small cell lung cancer who had a partial response to radiotherapy plus ipilimumab.

CDR3 region: CASGGKNTGELFF. The CDR3 DNA sequence: TGCGCCAGCGGGGGGAAGAACACCGGGGAGCTGTTTTTT. J is TRBJ2-2 and V is TRBV5-1, with D possibly TRBD2 on 6 matching bases. V lost 7 bases, J lost 1 base, and 8 bases lay in between. Germline-derived CDR1 and CDR2 are SGHRS and YFSETQ. The CDR3 length is 13 residues. Drawing the rest from reference TRBV5-1 and TRBJ2-2, the complete variable domain is KAGVTQTPRYLIKTRGQQVTLSCSPISGHRSVSWYQQTPGQGLQFLFEYFSETQRNKGNFPGRFSGRQFSNSRSEMNVSTLELGDSALYLCASGGKNTGELFFGEGSRLTVL.